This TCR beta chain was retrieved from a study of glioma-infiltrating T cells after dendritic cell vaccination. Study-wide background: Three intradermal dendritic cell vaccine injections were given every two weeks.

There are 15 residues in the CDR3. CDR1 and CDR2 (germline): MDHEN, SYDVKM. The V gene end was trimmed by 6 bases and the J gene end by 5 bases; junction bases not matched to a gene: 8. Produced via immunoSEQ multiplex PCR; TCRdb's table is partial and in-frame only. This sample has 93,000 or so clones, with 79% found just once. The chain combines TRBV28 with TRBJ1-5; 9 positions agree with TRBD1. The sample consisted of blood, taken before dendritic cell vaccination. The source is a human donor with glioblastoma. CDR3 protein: CASSSGQGGHQPQHF. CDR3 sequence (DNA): TGTGCCAGCAGCTCGGGACAGGGTGGACATCAGCCCCAGCATTTT.